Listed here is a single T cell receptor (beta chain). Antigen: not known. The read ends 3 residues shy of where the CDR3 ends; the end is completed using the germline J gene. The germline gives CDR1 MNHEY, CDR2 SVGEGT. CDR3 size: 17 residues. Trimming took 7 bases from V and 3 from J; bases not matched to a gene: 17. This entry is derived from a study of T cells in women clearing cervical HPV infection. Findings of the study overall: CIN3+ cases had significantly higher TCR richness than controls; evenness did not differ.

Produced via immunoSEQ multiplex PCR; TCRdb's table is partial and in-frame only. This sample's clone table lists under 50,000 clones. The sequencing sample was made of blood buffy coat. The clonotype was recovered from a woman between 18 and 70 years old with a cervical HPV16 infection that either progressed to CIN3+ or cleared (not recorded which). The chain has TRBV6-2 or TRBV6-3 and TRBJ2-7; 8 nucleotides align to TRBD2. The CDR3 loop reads CASTVAGPGTLVYEQYF. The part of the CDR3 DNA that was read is TGTGCCAGCACCGTAGCGGGACCCGGGACACTCGTCTACGAG.